Below, 28 T cell receptor beta chains from the same sample are listed, as sequenced in a study of T cell responses to AZD1222 COVID-19 vaccine. The table came from immunoSEQ multiplex PCR; TCRdb's copy has only in-frame clones and leaves some out. Of more than 140,000 clones listed, around 89% are singletons. Specimen: peripheral blood, collected on day 0 of MenACWY control vaccination. The receptors originated from an adult in good health.

The V and J genes are TRBV9 and TRBJ1-6; D gene uncertain. Trimming took off 1 base at V and 9 bases at J, with 14 bases between the two ends. The germline V gene encodes CDR1 SGDLS and CDR2 YYNGEE. There are 15 residues in the CDR3. CDR3 in amino acids: CASSVSVHLGSPLHF. DNA for the CDR3: TGTGCCAGCAGCGTATCTGTCCACCTGGGTTCACCCCTCCACTTT.

J is TRBJ2-1 and V is TRBV7-9; TRBD2 aligns across 7 bases. Looked up from germline, CDR1 is SEHNR and CDR2 is FQNEAQ (reference sequence). The ends lost 8 bases at V and 3 bases at J; junction bases unmatched: 10. The CDR3 totals 15 residues. The CDR3 region is CASVRAGDHYNEQFF. The DNA of the CDR3 is TGTGCCAGCGTCAGGGCGGGAGATCACTACAATGAGCAGTTCTTC.

The chain is built from TRBV5-1 and TRBJ1-2; D gene uncertain. Germline V gene data show CDR1 as SGHRS and CDR2 as YFSETQ. V lost 2 bases, J lost 2 bases, and 7 bases lay in between. The CDR3 runs to 13 residues. CDR3 sequence: CASSFDGNYGYTF. The CDR3 DNA is TGCGCCAGCAGCTTCGATGGGAACTATGGCTACACCTTC. Variable domain in full (rest from reference TRBV5-1 and TRBJ1-2): KAGVTQTPRYLIKTRGQQVTLSCSPISGHRSVSWYQQTPGQGLQFLFEYFSETQRNKGNFPGRFSGRQFSNSRSEMNVSTLELGDSALYLCASSFDGNYGYTFGSGTRLTVV.

This CDR3 reads CASSRLEQGYGYTF. As DNA, the CDR3 is TGTGCCAGCAGTCGCCTGGAACAAGGCTATGGCTACACCTTC. The chain recombines TRBV2 with TRBJ1-2; D gene ambiguous. Germline values: CDR1 SNHLY, CDR2 FYNNEI. Trimming shortened V by 5 bases and J by 4 bases, and 14 bases separated the two germline ends. The length of the CDR3 is 14 residues.

The CDR3: CASSPRGGGGTEAFF. CDR3 in DNA: TGTGCCAGCTCCCCTAGAGGCGGCGGGGGCACTGAAGCTTTCTTT. The chain carries TRBV18 and TRBJ1-1, with D tentatively TRBD1 (5 bases). Trimming pared 6 bases from V and 4 bases from J, leaving 18 bases between. The CDR3 is 15 residues long. From germline, CDR1 is KGHSH and CDR2 LQKENI.

The V gene is TRBV14, the J gene TRBJ2-1, with 12 bases lining up with TRBD2. Germline CDR1 SGHDN, CDR2 FVKESK. V lost 3 bases, J lost 8 bases, and 8 bases stayed unmatched. CDR3 length equals 16 residues. CDR3 coding DNA: TGTGCCAGCAGCCAGTGGGAGACTAGCGGGAGACATGAGCAGTTCTTC. It is translated as CASSQWETSGRHEQFF.

The chain is built from TRBV3-1 (or the pseudogene TRBV3-2) and TRBJ2-5; 8 positions agree with TRBD1. Germline V gene lookup returns CDR1 LGHDT and CDR2 YNNKEL (reference sequence). The junction had 2 bases not matched to a gene; V was cut back by 3 bases and J by 2 bases. The length of the CDR3 is 14 residues. Here the CDR3 DNA reads TGTGCCAGCAGCCAGAACAGGGGGCAAGAGACCCAGTACTTC. Its translation is CASSQNRGQETQYF.

In this sample, this clone turned up once. The rearrangement links TRBV10-3 to TRBJ1-1, with D possibly TRBD1 on 6 matching bases. V lost 6 bases and J 0 bases, leaving 8 bases between the germline ends. CDR1 is ENHRY, CDR2 SYGVKD, per germline. The CDR3 contains 13 residues. The CDR3 spells CAIRRTVNTEAFF. The CDR3 nucleotides are TGTGCCATCAGGCGGACAGTGAACACTGAAGCTTTCTTT.

This chain uses TRBV9 with TRBJ1-2, with TRBD1 identical over 8 bases. V trimming: 4 bases; J trimming: 4 bases; junction bases outside the gene matches: 9. There are 15 residues in the CDR3. CDR1 is SGDLS and CDR2 is YYNGEE in the germline V gene. CDR3 DNA sequence: TGTGCCAGCAGCCAGCGGACAGGGCTCATCTATGGCTACACCTTC. Its protein product is CASSQRTGLIYGYTF.

This clone was observed a few times. V and J are TRBV7-2 and TRBJ1-6; no reliable D call. The CDR3 runs to 14 residues. Trimming removed 2 bases at V and 6 bases at J, with 8 bases between. Germline lookup yields CDR1 SGHTA and CDR2 FQGNSA. The CDR3 region has the DNA TGTGCCAGCAGCTTATACGTCCGTAATTCACCCCTCCACTTT. It is translated as CASSLYVRNSPLHF. Full variable domain (missing parts from reference TRBV7-2 and TRBJ1-6): GAGVSQSPSNKVTEKGKDVELRCDPISGHTALYWYRQSLGQGLEFLIYFQGNSAPDKSGLPSDRFSAERTGGSVSTLTIQRTQQEDSAVYLCASSLYVRNSPLHFGNGTRLTVT.

This clone was observed a handful of times. The CDR3 DNA sequence: TGCAGCGTTTCCGGGACAGGGATGGGCGAGCAGTACTTC. Translated, it gives CSVSGTGMGEQYF. J is TRBJ2-7 and V is TRBV29-1; TRBD1 aligns across 9 bases. The germline CDR1 and CDR2 sequences are SQVTM and ANQGSEA. Germline trimming cut 5 bases from V and 6 bases from J; bases unmatched to any gene: 8. The CDR3 loop spans 13 amino acids.

The rearrangement joins TRBV2 to TRBJ1-5; D remains unclear. The CDR3 spans 14 residues. Trimming removed 6 bases at V and 0 bases at J, with 9 bases between. The germline V gene encodes CDR1 SNHLY and CDR2 FYNNEI. The CDR3 coding sequence is TGTGCCAGCAGCCAGGACGGTAGCAATCAGCCCCAGCATTTT. This codes for CASSQDGSNQPQHF.

V gene TRBV20-1 combines with J gene TRBJ1-5, with D unresolved. This CDR3 is built from 10 residues. Germline V lookup: CDR1 DFQATT, CDR2 SNEGSKA (reference sequence). V was shortened by 5 bases and J by 5 bases, with 4 bases between the two germline ends. CDR3 amino acids: CSAGYQPQHF. The DNA of the CDR3 is TGCAGTGCTGGGTATCAGCCCCAGCATTTT.

The rearrangement links TRBV27 to TRBJ2-7; D not resolved. This CDR3 has 13 amino acids. Germline V gives CDR1 MNHEY, CDR2 SMNVEV (reference sequence). The V gene lost 5 bases and the J gene lost 4 bases, with 12 bases spanning the gap. DNA of the CDR3: TGTGCCAGCAGTCCCGGTCTTGGTTACGAGCAGTACTTC. Translation gives CASSPGLGYEQYF.

The chain links TRBV18 to TRBJ1-5, with 7 bases matching TRBD1. Trimming removed 4 bases from V and 0 bases from J; junction bases left unmatched: 3. Germline CDR1 KGHSH, CDR2 LQKENI. The CDR3 extends over 15 amino acids. The CDR3 reads CASSLGQSSNQPQHF. CDR3 DNA: TGTGCCAGCTCACTGGGACAGTCTAGCAATCAGCCCCAGCATTTT.

The chain is built from TRBV7-6 and TRBJ2-7; no definite D call. The germline CDR1 and CDR2 sequences are SGHVS and FNYEAQ. The V gene lost 2 bases and the J gene lost 1 base, with 6 bases spanning the gap. The CDR3 consists of 13 residues. The CDR3 protein is CASSLSPSYEQYF. CDR3 DNA: TGTGCCAGCAGCTTATCCCCATCCTACGAGCAGTACTTC.

This clone has a count of ten or more. The gene calls are TRBV6-1 and TRBJ2-7; 7 nucleotides line up with TRBD2. This CDR3 is built from 17 residues. Germline V lookup: CDR1 MNHNS, CDR2 SASEGT. V shed 2 bases and J 3 bases; nucleotides not matched to a gene: 13. CDR3 loop: CASSETTGGTPGYEQYF. CDR3 DNA sequence: TGTGCCAGCAGTGAAACAACGGGAGGAACCCCAGGCTACGAGCAGTACTTC.

The V gene is TRBV6-5, the J gene TRBJ1-1; D is possibly TRBD1 (6 bases). The length of the CDR3 is 15 residues. V dropped 6 bases and J dropped 3 bases, with 17 bases sitting between them. The germline V gene encodes CDR1 MNHEY and CDR2 SVGAGI. CDR3 in amino acids: CASSYEGGGHTEAFF. The CDR3 DNA follows: TGTGCCAGCAGCTATGAGGGGGGAGGACACACTGAAGCTTTCTTT.

The chain carries TRBV4-1 and TRBJ1-4; D call uncertain. Trimming pared 3 bases from V and 8 bases from J, leaving 7 bases between. CDR1 and CDR2 (germline): MGHRA, YSYEKL. The CDR3 sequence is 12 residues long. Written as DNA, the CDR3 is TGCGCCAGCAGCCATCAAAGGGAAAAACTGTTTTTT. As protein: CASSHQREKLFF.

A few counts support this clone. The V gene is TRBV5-4, the J gene TRBJ2-1; D possibly matches TRBD1 or TRBD2 (6 bases each). V was pared by 8 bases and J by 8 bases, with 23 bases between. This CDR3 contains 15 residues. Germline-derived CDR1 and CDR2 are SGHNT and YYREEE (reference sequence). The CDR3 DNA is TGTGCCAGTCACGGAGCTTGGGGGGCATCGGATGAGCAGTTCTTC. This translates into CASHGAWGASDEQFF.

This sequence joins TRBV6-6 and TRBJ1-5; D is perhaps TRBD1 (6 bases). This CDR3 is 15 amino acids long. Deletions cut 2 bases from V and 4 bases from J, with 12 bases between. Per germline, CDR1 MNHNY and CDR2 SVGAGI (reference sequence). DNA of the CDR3: TGTGCCAGCAGTTACAGGGGGGCACAAAATCAGCCCCAGCATTTT. Its translation: CASSYRGAQNQPQHF.

The gene calls are TRBV28 and TRBJ2-3; D ambiguous. The germline V gene encodes CDR1 MDHEN and CDR2 SYDVKM. Trimming stripped 4 bases from V and 0 bases from J, with 14 bases between. This CDR3 has 16 amino acids. CDR3 residues: CASSSINGASTDTQYF. DNA of the CDR3: TGTGCCAGCAGTTCGATCAATGGAGCTAGCACAGATACGCAGTATTTT.

The rearrangement links TRBV19 to TRBJ1-5, with no clear D. CDR3 length: 16 residues. The germline V gene encodes CDR1 LNHDA and CDR2 SQIVND (reference sequence). Trimming removed 3 bases from V and 0 bases from J, with 12 bases in between. This chain's CDR3 is CASSILRPDSNQPQHF. The CDR3, as DNA: TGTGCCAGTAGTATCCTAAGGCCGGATAGCAATCAGCCCCAGCATTTT.

This chain links TRBV5-4 with TRBJ2-3, with D unresolved. The CDR3 is made up of 15 amino acids. V was pared by 0 bases and J by 2 bases, with 10 bases between. From germline, CDR1 is SGHNT and CDR2 YYREEE (reference sequence). CDR3 sequence (DNA): TGTGCCAGCAGCTTGGAGCCGGAAACCACAGATACGCAGTATTTT. Encoded protein: CASSLEPETTDTQYF.

The V gene is TRBV6-2 or TRBV6-3, the J gene TRBJ1-1, with TRBD1 as a possible D gene (6 bases). V was shortened by 2 bases and J by 1 base, with 17 bases between the two germline ends. Looked up from germline, CDR1 is MNHEY and CDR2 is SVGEGT. The CDR3 contains 17 residues. CDR3 bases: TGTGCCAGCAGTTACGACCGATGGTGGGGGCAGAACACTGAAGCTTTCTTT. It is translated as CASSYDRWWGQNTEAFF.

This chain links TRBV20-1 with TRBJ1-1; D is undetermined. Trimming took 5 bases from V and 1 from J, leaving 5 bases between them. CDR1 DFQATT and CDR2 SNEGSKA come from the germline V gene (reference sequence). The CDR3 is 11 residues long. In nucleotides, the CDR3 is TGCAGTGCTCCCCGGAACACTGAAGCTTTCTTT. It specifies CSAPRNTEAFF.

The chain couples TRBV9 to TRBJ1-3, with a tentative D call TRBD1 (5 bases). Trimming removed 0 bases from V and 0 bases from J, with 10 bases in between. Looked up from germline, CDR1 is SGDLS and CDR2 is YYNGEE. This CDR3 spans 16 amino acids. Here the CDR3 reads CASSVAAGPSGNTIYF. The CDR3 region has the DNA TGTGCCAGCAGCGTAGCGGCGGGGCCCTCTGGAAACACCATATATTTT.

The chain uses TRBV6-4 and TRBJ2-3; 10 nucleotides align to TRBD2. The length of the CDR3 is 15 residues. Germline lookup yields CDR1 MRHNA and CDR2 SNTAGT. Trimming at V came to 4 bases and at J to 0 bases, leaving 1 base not matched to a gene. The CDR3 reads CASSVTSGSTDTQYF. CDR3 DNA sequence: TGTGCCAGCAGTGTGACTAGCGGGAGCACAGATACGCAGTATTTT.